This T cell receptor (beta chain) emerged from a study of cytomegalovirus exposure and HLA in healthy donors. Here immunoSEQ multiplex PCR was the method, and the copy in TCRdb shows in-frame clones only, minus some. This table has roughly 50,000 clones, more than 90% appearing once. In germline, CDR1 is MNHNS, CDR2 SASEGT. This CDR3 comprises 13 residues. Trimming removed 10 bases from V and 6 bases from J; junction bases left unmatched: 7. The study drew the donors from its approximately 120-subject validation cohort, separate from the approximately 700-subject first cohort. With respect to this clone: No antigen is known for it.

Whole-study findings and limits: Investigators reported around 150 TCR beta chains as tied to cytomegalovirus. TCR clusters originating in the first cohort tended to co-occur in the approximately 130 validation repertoires, according to a later analysis.

Sequencing was done on a sample of PBMCs. This TCR was sampled from a man between 18 and 29 years old in good health and CMV-seronegative. J is TRBJ2-1 and V is TRBV6-1, with 9 bases lining up with TRBD2. The CDR3 loop reads CATTPLAGNEQFF. The CDR3 nucleotides read TGTGCCACGACTCCACTAGCGGGCAATGAGCAGTTCTTC.